Listed below are T cell receptor beta chains from one sample, sequenced in a study of long-term antiretroviral therapy in people with HIV. Using immunoSEQ multiplex PCR, the repertoire was profiled, and TCRdb retains in-frame clones only, with some absent. The sample has 40,000 to 60,000 clones, about 81% seen once. The sample here was unsorted PBMCs, taken 0.8 years after starting antiretroviral therapy. All receptors come from a woman aged 18-35 years with HIV. CDR3s include the opening cysteine and the closing phenylalanine or tryptophan. The D gene is left open where the match is weak. Clone size is stated in some rows and not others, as once, few, many or a class when expanded.

>TRBV6-1|NA|TRBJ1-3|NA
CASRFWSSGNTIYF
TGTGCCAGCAGGTTCTGGAGCTCTGGAAACACCATATATTTT
>TRBV28|NA|TRBJ1-1|NA
CASSIGPKITEAFF
TGTGCCAGCAGTATCGGCCCTAAGATCACTGAAGCTTTCTTT
>TRBV5-1|NA|TRBJ2-2|TRBD1
CASSLAGGQGGTGELFF
TGCGCCAGCAGCTTGGCCGGGGGACAGGGTGGTACCGGGGAGCTGTTTTTT
>TRBV19|once|TRBJ1-3|NA
CASSMGRGHGNTIYF
TGTGCCAGTAGTATGGGCAGGGGACATGGAAACACCATATATTTT
>TRBV6-6|NA|TRBJ2-3|NA
CASSYEGRQSDTQYF
TGTGCCAGCAGTTACGAGGGCAGACAGTCAGATACGCAGTATTTT
>TRBV13|NA|TRBJ1-2|TRBD1
CASSLGTGGDYGYTF
TGTGCCAGCAGCCTCGGGACAGGGGGGGACTATGGCTACACCTTC
>TRBV7-3|NA|TRBJ2-1|TRBD2
CASSLSSRTSVYNEQFF
TGTGCCAGCAGCTTAAGCTCGAGGACTAGCGTCTACAATGAGCAGTTCTTC
>TRBV28|NA|TRBJ2-5|TRBD2
CASSSLERDQISHF
TGTGCCAGCAGTTCTTTAGAGCGGGACCAAATCAGTCACTTC
>TRBV7-2|NA|TRBJ2-3|TRBD1
CASSSYRDRRTDTQYF
TGTGCCAGCAGCTCCTACCGGGACAGGCGCACAGATACGCAGTATTTT
>TRBV7-3|few|TRBJ2-2|NA
CASSPTRGGIGELFF
TGTGCCAGCAGCCCTACGCGGGGCGGGATCGGGGAGCTGTTTTTT
>TRBV10-2|NA|TRBJ2-3|NA
CASHARGRGTDTQYF
TGCGCCAGCCATGCAAGGGGGAGGGGCACAGATACGCAGTATTTT
>TRBV4-1|NA|TRBJ2-7|TRBD2
CASSPPAGLAGEEQYF
TGCGCCAGCAGCCCTCCCGCCGGACTAGCGGGAGAGGAGCAGTACTTC
>TRBV19|few|TRBJ2-1|NA
CASSMVGRGIYNEQFF
TGTGCCAGTAGTATGGTGGGTAGGGGGATTTACAATGAGCAGTTCTTC
>TRBV5-8|NA|TRBJ2-2|NA
CASSFPTAGELFF
TGTGCCAGCAGCTTCCCGACGGCCGGAGAGCTGTTTTTT
>TRBV7-2|NA|TRBJ2-7|TRBD2
CASSQAAAGGPREQYF
TGTGCCAGCAGCCAGGCGGCAGCGGGAGGGCCTCGCGAGCAGTACTTC
>TRBV27|NA|TRBJ1-4|NA
CASSSYQGTNEKLFF
TGTGCCAGCAGTTCTTATCAGGGAACTAATGAAAAACTGTTTTTT
>TRBV6-1|NA|TRBJ1-5|NA
CASRAGLGVGEPQHF
TGTGCCAGCAGGGCAGGGCTCGGGGTAGGCGAGCCCCAGCATTTT